One and the same sample provided the 20 T cell receptor beta chains below, sequenced in a study of control samples from healthy donors and cancer patients. Here immunoSEQ multiplex PCR was the method, and the copy in TCRdb shows in-frame clones only, minus some. The repertoire has around 95,000 clones, around 81% of them found once; the top ten carry roughly 19%. Sequenced input: blood. Receptor source: a man aged 25-45 years in good health.

The chain couples TRBV30 to TRBJ2-7, with D perhaps assigned TRBD1 or TRBD2 (5 bases each). Trimming left V 2 bases short and J 5 bases short, with 16 bases between. The CDR3 length is 14 residues. From germline, CDR1 is GTSNPN and CDR2 SVGIG (reference sequence). The CDR3 reads CAWSWTSGLDEQYF. The CDR3 DNA sequence: TGTGCCTGGAGTTGGACTTCAGGGTTGGACGAGCAGTACTTC.

The rearrangement uses TRBV5-1 and TRBJ2-3; D possibly corresponds to TRBD2 (5 bases). This CDR3 comprises 15 residues. V was clipped by 0 bases and J by 5 bases, with 13 bases between them. Germline V gene data show CDR1 as SGHRS and CDR2 as YFSETQ. The CDR3 DNA sequence: TGCGCCAGCAGCTTGGATTCGGCCAGCGGAGATACGCAGTATTTT. As protein: CASSLDSASGDTQYF.

The gene calls are TRBV6-1 and TRBJ1-2, with D possibly matching TRBD1 (6 bases). The germline V gene encodes CDR1 MNHNS and CDR2 SASEGT. With 0 bases removed from V and 3 bases from J, the gap between germline ends came to 11 bases. The CDR3 is made up of 15 amino acids. The CDR3 coding sequence is TGTGCCAGCAGTGAAGCCCGCGGGGGCCACTATGGCTACACCTTC. It encodes CASSEARGGHYGYTF.

The V and J genes are TRBV20-1 and TRBJ1-1; 7 bases line up with TRBD1. Germline CDR1 DFQATT, CDR2 SNEGSKA (reference sequence). The CDR3 extends over 11 amino acids. V gave up 1 base and J gave up 9 bases; unmatched junction bases: 2. In DNA form, the CDR3 reads TGCAGTGCTAGAGGACAGGGACAAGCTTTCTTT. Encoded protein: CSARGQGQAFF.

The chain employs TRBV19 and TRBJ2-7, with TRBD2 matching over 7 bases. CDR3 length equals 13 residues. Looked up from germline, CDR1 is LNHDA and CDR2 is SQIVND (reference sequence). Unmatched junction bases numbered 5, after V lost 3 bases and J lost 6 bases. The CDR3 DNA reads TGTGCCAGTAGTATTTTCAGGGAGGGCGAGCAGTACTTC. Translation gives CASSIFREGEQYF.

In this sample, this clone turned up once. This sequence joins TRBV30 and TRBJ2-3; a possible D gene is TRBD2 (7 bases). With 2 bases removed from V and 0 bases from J, the gap between germline ends came to 9 bases. Germline V gene sequence: CDR1 GTSNPN, CDR2 SVGIG (reference sequence). The CDR3 is 14 amino acids. The CDR3 spells CAWSRGASTDTQYF. The CDR3 coding sequence is TGTGCCTGGAGTCGGGGGGCTAGCACAGATACGCAGTATTTT.

This chain connects TRBV6-1 to TRBJ2-7; 7 bases are shared with TRBD2. This CDR3 spans 15 amino acids. Germline V lookup: CDR1 MNHNS, CDR2 SASEGT. V gave up 0 bases and J gave up 7 bases; unmatched junction bases: 9. In nucleotides, the CDR3 is TGTGCCAGCAGTGAAGCGCTAGCGGAGTCTGGGGAGCAGTACTTC. Encoded protein: CASSEALAESGEQYF.

This clone was seen only once. The J gene is TRBJ1-5, the V gene TRBV3-1 (or the pseudogene TRBV3-2); no firm D call. Trimming left V 1 base short and J 10 bases short, with 17 bases between. Germline assignment: CDR1 LGHDT and CDR2 YNNKEL (reference sequence). This CDR3 region has 15 residues. This chain's CDR3 is CASSQAGMTSGPQHF. CDR3 sequence (DNA): TGTGCCAGCAGCCAAGCCGGAATGACGTCCGGACCCCAGCATTTT.

The chain links TRBV7-9 to TRBJ1-3; D gene uncertain. Trimming removed 6 bases at V and 4 bases at J, with 16 bases between. Germline V lookup: CDR1 SEHNR, CDR2 FQNEAQ (reference sequence). The CDR3 sequence is 15 residues long. The CDR3 loop is CASRLTFGRGNTIYF. CDR3 DNA sequence: TGTGCCAGCAGACTTACTTTTGGCAGAGGAAACACCATATATTTT. The whole variable domain, filled in from reference TRBV7-9 and TRBJ1-3, reads DTGVSQNPRHKITKRGQNVTFRCDPISEHNRLYWYRQTLGQGPEFLTYFQNEAQLEKSRLLSDRFSAERPKGSFSTLEIQRTEQGDSAMYLCASRLTFGRGNTIYFGEGSWLTVV.

The CDR3 region has the DNA TGTGCCAGCAGTTACTCGAGAGGCACAACTAATGAAAAACTGTTTTTT. Its protein product is CASSYSRGTTNEKLFF. This chain connects TRBV6-5 to TRBJ1-4; D is unresolved. Between the trimmed V and J ends, which lost 0 bases and 0 bases, there was a span of 8 bases. This CDR3 has 16 residues. Germline CDR1 reads MNHEY; CDR2 reads SVGAGI.

The chain carries TRBV30 and TRBJ1-1, with D uncertain. The V and J ends lost 5 bases and 6 bases respectively, with 10 bases between them. CDR3 length: 11 residues. Germline V gene sequence: CDR1 GTSNPN, CDR2 SVGIG (reference sequence). The CDR3 sequence: CAWSVGAEAFF. The DNA of the CDR3 is TGTGCCTGGTCTGTCGGGGCTGAAGCTTTCTTT.

The chain employs TRBV9 and TRBJ1-2; D may be TRBD1 (6 bases). In germline, CDR1 is SGDLS, CDR2 YYNGEE. There are 15 residues in the CDR3. Trimming pared 0 bases from V and 2 bases from J, leaving 11 bases between. CDR3 loop: CASSVGTAVNYGYTF. The DNA of the CDR3 is TGTGCCAGCAGCGTAGGGACAGCGGTGAACTATGGCTACACCTTC.

This chain joins TRBV7-3 and TRBJ1-1, with D hard to call. The V end was cut by 1 base, the J end by 8 bases, with 11 bases between. The CDR3 extends over 13 amino acids. Germline CDR1 reads SGHTA; CDR2 reads FQGTGA. CDR3 region: CASSLMPGREAFF. CDR3 sequence (DNA): TGTGCCAGCAGCTTAATGCCTGGGAGAGAAGCTTTCTTT.

This chain connects TRBV6-5 to TRBJ1-3; 9 positions match TRBD1. The CDR3 loop spans 14 amino acids. Germline CDR1 and CDR2: MNHEY and SVGAGI. V shed 4 bases and J 6 bases; nucleotides not matched to a gene: 4. The CDR3 region is CASSSLQGANTIYF. In DNA, the CDR3 is TGTGCCAGCAGTTCCCTACAGGGGGCAAACACCATATATTTT.

On this clone: Other DNA sequences in this sample translate to the same CDR3. The V call is TRBV19, the J call TRBJ2-2; D remains unclear. Per germline, CDR1 LNHDA and CDR2 SQIVND (reference sequence). The CDR3 has 14 residues. Trimming pared 1 base from V and 5 bases from J, leaving 8 bases between. In DNA form, the CDR3 reads TGTGCCAGTAGTATAGGTCTCACGACCGGGGAGCTGTTTTTT. Translating it yields CASSIGLTTGELFF.

The chain is built from TRBV30 and TRBJ2-7; the D call may be TRBD1 or TRBD2 (5 bases each). Germline values: CDR1 GTSNPN, CDR2 SVGIG (reference sequence). V was shortened by 4 bases and J by 3 bases, with 13 bases between the two germline ends. The CDR3 is made up of 13 amino acids. CDR3 coding DNA: TGTGCCTGGAAGGGACCTAGTAACTACGAGCAGTACTTC. The encoded protein is CAWKGPSNYEQYF. Drawing the rest from reference TRBV30 and TRBJ2-7, the complete variable domain is SQTIHQWPATLVQPVGSPLSLECTVEGTSNPNLYWYRQAAGRGLQLLFYSVGIGQISSEVPQNLSASRPQDRQFILSSKKLLLSDSGFYLCAWKGPSNYEQYFGPGTRLTVT.

V and J are TRBV7-3 and TRBJ2-1; 9 bases are a match to TRBD2. J was trimmed by 8 bases and V by 5 bases; bases with no gene match: 10. There are 15 residues in the CDR3. CDR1 SGHTA and CDR2 FQGTGA come from the germline V gene. DNA for the CDR3: TGTGCCAGCAGCCCGGGCGCGGGGGGGGCCGATGAGCAGTTCTTC. It translates to CASSPGAGGADEQFF.

The rearrangement uses TRBV5-1 and TRBJ1-1, with D maybe TRBD1 (6 bases). This CDR3 spans 14 amino acids. The V end lost 1 base, the J end lost 3 bases, and 10 bases lay between the germline ends. Germline assignment: CDR1 SGHRS and CDR2 YFSETQ. CDR3 sequence reads: CASSLLGADTEAFF. In DNA, the CDR3 is TGCGCCAGCAGCTTGTTGGGGGCGGACACTGAAGCTTTCTTT.

The gene calls are TRBV27 and TRBJ1-1; the D gene is possibly TRBD1 (6 bases). The CDR3 sequence is 13 residues long. V lost 4 bases, J lost 5 bases, and 11 bases lay in between. CDR1 is MNHEY, CDR2 SMNVEV, per germline (reference sequence). CDR3 residues: CASSYRVGTEAFF. In DNA form, the CDR3 reads TGTGCCAGCAGTTACAGGGTAGGGACTGAAGCTTTCTTT.

This clone was counted between two and nine times. This chain connects TRBV30 to TRBJ2-7; the D is unclear. CDR3 length: 12 amino acids. The ends were cut back, 5 bases at V and 1 base at J, with 9 bases in the middle. Germline V lookup: CDR1 GTSNPN, CDR2 SVGIG (reference sequence). The CDR3 reads CAWGYRSYEQYF. The DNA of the CDR3 is TGTGCCTGGGGCTACCGGTCCTACGAGCAGTACTTC. Variable domain in full (rest from reference TRBV30 and TRBJ2-7): SQTIHQWPATLVQPVGSPLSLECTVEGTSNPNLYWYRQAAGRGLQLLFYSVGIGQISSEVPQNLSASRPQDRQFILSSKKLLLSDSGFYLCAWGYRSYEQYFGPGTRLTVT.